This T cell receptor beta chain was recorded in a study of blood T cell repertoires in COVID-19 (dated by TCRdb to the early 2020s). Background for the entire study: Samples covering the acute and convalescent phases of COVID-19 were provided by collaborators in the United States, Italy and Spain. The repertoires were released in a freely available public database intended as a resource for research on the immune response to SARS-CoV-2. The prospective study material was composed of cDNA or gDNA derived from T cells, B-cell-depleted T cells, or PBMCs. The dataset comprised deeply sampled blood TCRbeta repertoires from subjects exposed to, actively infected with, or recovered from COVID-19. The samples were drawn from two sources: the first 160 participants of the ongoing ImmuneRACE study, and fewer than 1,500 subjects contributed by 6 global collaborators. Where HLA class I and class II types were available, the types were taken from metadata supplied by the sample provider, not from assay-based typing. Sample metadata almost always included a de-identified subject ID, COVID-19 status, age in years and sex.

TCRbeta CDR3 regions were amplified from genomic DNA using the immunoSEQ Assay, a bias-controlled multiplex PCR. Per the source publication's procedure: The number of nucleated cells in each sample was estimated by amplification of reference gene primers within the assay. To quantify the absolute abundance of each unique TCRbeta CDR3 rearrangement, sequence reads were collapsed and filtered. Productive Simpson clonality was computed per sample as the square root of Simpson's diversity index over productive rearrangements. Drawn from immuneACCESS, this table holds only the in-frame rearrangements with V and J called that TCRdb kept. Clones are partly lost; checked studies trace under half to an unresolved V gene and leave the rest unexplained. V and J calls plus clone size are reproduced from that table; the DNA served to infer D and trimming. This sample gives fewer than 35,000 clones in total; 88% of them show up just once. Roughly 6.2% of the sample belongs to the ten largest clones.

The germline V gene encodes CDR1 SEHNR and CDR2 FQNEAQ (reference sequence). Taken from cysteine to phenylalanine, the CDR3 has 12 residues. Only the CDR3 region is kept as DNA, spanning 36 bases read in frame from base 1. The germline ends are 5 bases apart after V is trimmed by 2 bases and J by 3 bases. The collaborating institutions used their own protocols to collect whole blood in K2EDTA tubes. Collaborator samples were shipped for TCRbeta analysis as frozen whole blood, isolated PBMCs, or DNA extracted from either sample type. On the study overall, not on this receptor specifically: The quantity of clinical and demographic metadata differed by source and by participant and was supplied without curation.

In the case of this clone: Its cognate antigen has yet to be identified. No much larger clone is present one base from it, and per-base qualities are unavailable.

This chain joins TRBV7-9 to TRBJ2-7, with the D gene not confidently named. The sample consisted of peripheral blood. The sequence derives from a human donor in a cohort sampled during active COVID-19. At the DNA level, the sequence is TGTGCCAGCAGCTTAAATAGCTACGAGCAGTACTTC. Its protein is CASSLNSYEQYF.